This paragraph covers one T cell receptor beta chain sequence. V lost 4 bases and J lost 3; bases outside the gene matches: 6. CDR1 and CDR2 from the germline V gene are MGHRA and YSYEKL. The CDR3 contains 16 residues. This record belongs to a study of OX40 agonist ivuxolimab in advanced cancers. TCRdb keeps only in-frame clones here, not all; method: immunoSEQ multiplex PCR. Of roughly 77,000 clones in the sample, just under 95% were seen once. The source of this sequence is an adult with an advanced solid tumor such as melanoma, head and neck, liver or kidney cancer. The sample was CD4+ or CD8+ T cells sorted from blood, taken in a trial of the OX40 agonist ivuxolimab. The genes are TRBV4-1 and TRBJ2-6, with TRBD2 matching over 7 bases. The CDR3 loop reads CASSLREGSGANVLTF. CDR3 in DNA: TGCGCCAGCAGCCTCAGGGAGGGCAGTGGGGCCAACGTCCTGACTTTC.